Given below is one TCR beta chain in context. TCRdb's copy holds only in-frame clones and misses some; the assay was immunoSEQ multiplex PCR. Of about 460,000 clones listed, roughly nine tenths are singletons. V lost 0 bases to trimming and J lost 5 bases, with 13 bases between them. The length of the CDR3 is 15 residues. The germline gives CDR1 LNHNV, CDR2 YYDKDF (reference sequence). The data belong to a study of blood T cell repertoires in COVID-19. The source is a woman in her sixties or seventies who had recovered from COVID-19. The chain couples TRBV15 to TRBJ1-2, with D possibly matching TRBD1 (6 bases). The sequenced material came from PBMCs or T cells enriched from blood (not recorded which). The DNA for the CDR3 is TGTGCCACCAGCAGAGACGGGGCAGGGGTATATGGCTACACCTTC. The encoded protein is CATSRDGAGVYGYTF.